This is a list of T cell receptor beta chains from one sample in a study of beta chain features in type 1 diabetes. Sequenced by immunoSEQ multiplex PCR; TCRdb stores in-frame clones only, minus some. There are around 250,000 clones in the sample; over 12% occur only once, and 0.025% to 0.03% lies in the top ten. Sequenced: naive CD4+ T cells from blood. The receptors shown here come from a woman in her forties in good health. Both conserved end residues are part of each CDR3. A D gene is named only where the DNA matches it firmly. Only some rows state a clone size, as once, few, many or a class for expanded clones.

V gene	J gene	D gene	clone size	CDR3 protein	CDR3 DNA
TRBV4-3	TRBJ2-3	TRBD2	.	CASSLQRGGRDTQYF	TGCGCCAGCAGCCTTCAGCGGGGGGGCCGTGATACGCAGTATTTT
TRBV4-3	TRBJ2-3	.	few	CASSPNRDSYGADTQYF	TGCGCCAGCAGCCCGAACCGGGACTCCTACGGGGCAGATACGCAGTATTTT
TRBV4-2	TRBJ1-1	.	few	CASSTRRGRWVGNTEAFF	TGTGCCAGCAGCACCCGCAGAGGTCGGTGGGTCGGGAACACTGAAGCTTTCTTT
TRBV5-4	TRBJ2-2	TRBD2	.	CASSLPGRTSPGELFF	TGTGCCAGCAGCTTGCCGGGGAGGACTAGCCCCGGGGAGCTGTTTTTT
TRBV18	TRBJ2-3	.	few	CASSPRTGTDTQYF	TGTGCCAGCTCACCGCGGACAGGCACAGATACGCAGTATTTT
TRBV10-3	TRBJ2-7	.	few	CAISGPVSSYEQYF	TGTGCCATCAGTGGCCCAGTCAGCTCCTACGAGCAGTACTTC
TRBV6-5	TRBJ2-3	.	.	CASSYHPRTSTDTQYF	TGTGCCAGCAGTTACCATCCGCGGACTAGCACAGATACGCAGTATTTT
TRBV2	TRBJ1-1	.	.	CASSDRVRGEAFF	TGTGCCAGCAGTGACAGGGTTCGCGGTGAAGCTTTCTTT
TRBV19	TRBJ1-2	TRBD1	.	CASSIAMASTGAVGYTF	TGTGCCAGTAGTATAGCCATGGCATCGACAGGGGCCGTAGGCTACACCTTC
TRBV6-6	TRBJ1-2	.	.	CASSYSVGSNYGYTF	TGTGCCAGCAGTTACTCGGTAGGGAGTAACTATGGCTACACCTTC
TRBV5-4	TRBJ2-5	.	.	CASSLGKREETQYF	TGTGCCAGCAGCTTGGGGAAGAGGGAAGAGACCCAGTACTTC
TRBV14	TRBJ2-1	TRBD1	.	CASSQGQGGFNEQFF	TGTGCCAGCAGCCAGGGACAGGGGGGGTTCAATGAGCAGTTCTTC
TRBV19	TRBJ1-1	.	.	CASSILSGRGTEAFF	TGTGCCAGTAGTATATTGAGCGGGCGGGGCACTGAAGCTTTCTTT
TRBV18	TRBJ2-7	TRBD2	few	CASSPPSSGGAVEQYF	TGTGCCAGCTCACCCCCCTCTAGCGGGGGGGCGGTCGAGCAGTACTTC
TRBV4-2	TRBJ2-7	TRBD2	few	CASSQEVPSGGRYEQYF	TGTGCCAGCAGCCAAGAGGTCCCTAGCGGGGGGAGATACGAGCAGTACTTC
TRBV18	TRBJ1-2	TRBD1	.	CASSPREGGTERGYTF	TGTGCCAGCTCACCACGGGAAGGAGGGACAGAACGTGGCTACACCTTC
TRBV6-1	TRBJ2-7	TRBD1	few	CASRPGQGAYEQYF	TGTGCCAGCAGGCCGGGACAGGGTGCCTACGAGCAGTACTTC
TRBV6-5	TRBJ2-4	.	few	CASRQGLENIQYF	TGTGCCAGCAGACAGGGCCTTGAAAACATTCAGTACTTC
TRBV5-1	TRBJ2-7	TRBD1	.	CASSYSQGVIYEQYF	TGCGCCAGCAGTTACTCACAGGGGGTAATCTACGAGCAGTACTTC
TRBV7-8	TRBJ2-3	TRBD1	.	CASSPYGDRMTDTQYF	TGTGCCAGCAGCCCCTACGGGGACAGGATGACAGATACGCAGTATTTT
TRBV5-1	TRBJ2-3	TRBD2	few	CASYAASGGIDTQYF	TGCGCCAGCTATGCCGCGAGCGGGGGGATCGATACGCAGTATTTT
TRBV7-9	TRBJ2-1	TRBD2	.	CASSLRAGGSHNEQFF	TGTGCCAGCAGCTTACGGGCGGGGGGATCGCACAATGAGCAGTTCTTC
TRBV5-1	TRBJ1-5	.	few	CASSLGDNSNQPQHF	TGCGCCAGCAGCTTGGGTGACAATAGCAATCAGCCCCAGCATTTT
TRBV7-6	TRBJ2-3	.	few	CASSSGSDTQYF	TGTGCCAGCAGCTCAGGCTCAGATACGCAGTATTTT
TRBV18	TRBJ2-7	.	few	CASSPDSREQYF	TGTGCCAGCTCACCCGACTCTCGAGAGCAGTACTTC
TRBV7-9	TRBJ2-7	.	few	CASSSTRAYEQYF	TGTGCCAGCAGCTCCACTAGGGCCTACGAGCAGTACTTC
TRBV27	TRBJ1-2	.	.	CASSSQDSPYGYTF	TGTGCCAGCAGCAGCCAGGACAGCCCTTATGGCTACACCTTC
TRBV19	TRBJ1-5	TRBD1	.	CASSDRDREAQHF	TGTGCCAGTAGCGACCGGGACAGGGAAGCCCAGCATTTT
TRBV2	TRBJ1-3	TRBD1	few	CASSRDPGGSGNTIYF	TGTGCCAGCAGTCGGGATCCAGGGGGCTCTGGAAACACCATATATTTT
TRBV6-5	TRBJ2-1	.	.	CATKDDRTYNEQFF	TGTGCCACCAAGGACGATCGGACTTACAATGAGCAGTTCTTC
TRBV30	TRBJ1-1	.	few	CAWTIANTEAFF	TGTGCCTGGACTATAGCGAACACTGAAGCTTTCTTT
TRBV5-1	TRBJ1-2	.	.	CASSMSWGTSDYTF	TGCGCCAGCAGTATGTCGTGGGGGACTTCCGACTACACCTTC
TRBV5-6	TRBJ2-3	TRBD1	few	CASSLLDRVGTDTQYF	TGTGCCAGCAGCTTACTGGACAGGGTGGGCACAGATACGCAGTATTTT
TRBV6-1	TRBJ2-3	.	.	CASSESGGAITDTQYF	TGTGCCAGCAGTGAAAGTGGGGGGGCGATCACAGATACGCAGTATTTT
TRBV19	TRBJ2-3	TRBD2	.	CASSSWTSGGGGTQYF	TGTGCCAGTAGTAGCTGGACTAGCGGGGGAGGTGGGACGCAGTATTTT
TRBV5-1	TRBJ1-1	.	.	CASSLVQGLTEAFF	TGCGCCAGCAGCTTGGTTCAGGGCCTCACTGAAGCTTTCTTT
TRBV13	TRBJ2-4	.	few	CASSPLPNKNIQYF	TGTGCCAGCAGCCCCCTACCCAATAAAAACATTCAGTACTTC
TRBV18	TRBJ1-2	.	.	CASSLTWDIVNYGYTF	TGTGCCAGCTCACTTACTTGGGACATTGTTAACTATGGCTACACCTTC
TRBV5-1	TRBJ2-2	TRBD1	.	CASSIQGAVNTGELFF	TGCGCCAGCAGCATACAGGGGGCGGTGAACACCGGGGAGCTGTTTTTT
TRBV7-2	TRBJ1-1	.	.	CASSLQTDTEAFF	TGTGCCAGCAGCTTACAGACAGACACTGAAGCTTTCTTT
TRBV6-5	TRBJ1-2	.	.	CASSYSGGDYGYTF	TGTGCCAGCAGTTACTCAGGGGGGGACTATGGCTACACCTTC
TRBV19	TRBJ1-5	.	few	CASRPPGSNSNQPQHF	TGTGCCAGTAGGCCTCCGGGAAGTAATAGCAATCAGCCCCAGCATTTT
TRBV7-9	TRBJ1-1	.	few	CASSLGPEMNTEAFF	TGTGCCAGCAGCTTAGGTCCGGAGATGAACACTGAAGCTTTCTTT
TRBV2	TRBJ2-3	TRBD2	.	CASSEVGTSGLFTDTQYF	TGTGCCAGCAGTGAAGTCGGGACTAGCGGGCTTTTCACAGATACGCAGTATTTT
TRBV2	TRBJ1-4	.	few	CASSIGPEGLKLFF	TGTGCCAGCAGCATCGGACCGGAGGGCTTAAAACTGTTTTTT
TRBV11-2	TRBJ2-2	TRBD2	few	CASSILAGGSTGELFF	TGTGCCAGCAGCATCCTAGCGGGGGGCTCAACCGGGGAGCTGTTTTTT
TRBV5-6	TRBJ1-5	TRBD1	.	CASSTPADRELSPQHF	TGTGCCAGCAGCACGCCGGCGGACAGGGAGTTAAGTCCCCAGCATTTT
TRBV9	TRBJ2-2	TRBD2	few	CASSFRGEGTGELFF	TGTGCCAGCAGCTTTCGGGGGGAGGGCACCGGGGAGCTGTTTTTT
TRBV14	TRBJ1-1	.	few	CASSAYREAFF	TGTGCCAGCAGCGCGTACCGTGAAGCTTTCTTT
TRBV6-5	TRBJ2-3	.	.	CASSEVASTDTQYF	TGTGCCAGCAGTGAGGTAGCGAGCACAGATACGCAGTATTTT
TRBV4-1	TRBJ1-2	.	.	CASSQEGRGDGYTF	TGCGCCAGCAGCCAAGAAGGCAGGGGCGATGGCTACACCTTC
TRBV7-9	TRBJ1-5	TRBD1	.	CASSPGQGNQPQHF	TGTGCCAGCAGCCCGGGACAGGGTAATCAGCCCCAGCATTTT
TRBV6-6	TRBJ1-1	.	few	CASSYGQGSTEAFF	TGTGCCAGCAGTTACGGGCAGGGCAGCACTGAAGCTTTCTTT